This TCR beta chain was sequenced in a study of T cell clones after liver transplantation. Study-level findings and limits: Graft donor-reactive T cells possibly entered the graft instead of undergoing deletion. Conclusions were preliminary, with small, heterogeneous patient groups.

Trimming took 0 bases from V and 8 from J, leaving 16 bases between them. The CDR3 extends over 15 amino acids. Germline V gene sequence: CDR1 SGDLS, CDR2 YYNGEE. Sequencing was performed with immunoSEQ multiplex PCR; in TCRdb, only in-frame clones are kept and a portion is missing. In the table there are 45,000 to 60,000 clones, roughly 80% of which are singletons. About this clone: No antigen is known for it.

This chain links TRBV9 with TRBJ2-3, with D possibly being TRBD1 (5 bases). The sequence derives from a human donor who received a liver transplant. This specimen consisted of CD4+ T cells from blood, obtained before liver transplant. The CDR3 DNA reads TGTGCCAGCAGCGTAGTTGGGAACCAGGGTGGTACGCAGTATTTT. It encodes CASSVVGNQGGTQYF.